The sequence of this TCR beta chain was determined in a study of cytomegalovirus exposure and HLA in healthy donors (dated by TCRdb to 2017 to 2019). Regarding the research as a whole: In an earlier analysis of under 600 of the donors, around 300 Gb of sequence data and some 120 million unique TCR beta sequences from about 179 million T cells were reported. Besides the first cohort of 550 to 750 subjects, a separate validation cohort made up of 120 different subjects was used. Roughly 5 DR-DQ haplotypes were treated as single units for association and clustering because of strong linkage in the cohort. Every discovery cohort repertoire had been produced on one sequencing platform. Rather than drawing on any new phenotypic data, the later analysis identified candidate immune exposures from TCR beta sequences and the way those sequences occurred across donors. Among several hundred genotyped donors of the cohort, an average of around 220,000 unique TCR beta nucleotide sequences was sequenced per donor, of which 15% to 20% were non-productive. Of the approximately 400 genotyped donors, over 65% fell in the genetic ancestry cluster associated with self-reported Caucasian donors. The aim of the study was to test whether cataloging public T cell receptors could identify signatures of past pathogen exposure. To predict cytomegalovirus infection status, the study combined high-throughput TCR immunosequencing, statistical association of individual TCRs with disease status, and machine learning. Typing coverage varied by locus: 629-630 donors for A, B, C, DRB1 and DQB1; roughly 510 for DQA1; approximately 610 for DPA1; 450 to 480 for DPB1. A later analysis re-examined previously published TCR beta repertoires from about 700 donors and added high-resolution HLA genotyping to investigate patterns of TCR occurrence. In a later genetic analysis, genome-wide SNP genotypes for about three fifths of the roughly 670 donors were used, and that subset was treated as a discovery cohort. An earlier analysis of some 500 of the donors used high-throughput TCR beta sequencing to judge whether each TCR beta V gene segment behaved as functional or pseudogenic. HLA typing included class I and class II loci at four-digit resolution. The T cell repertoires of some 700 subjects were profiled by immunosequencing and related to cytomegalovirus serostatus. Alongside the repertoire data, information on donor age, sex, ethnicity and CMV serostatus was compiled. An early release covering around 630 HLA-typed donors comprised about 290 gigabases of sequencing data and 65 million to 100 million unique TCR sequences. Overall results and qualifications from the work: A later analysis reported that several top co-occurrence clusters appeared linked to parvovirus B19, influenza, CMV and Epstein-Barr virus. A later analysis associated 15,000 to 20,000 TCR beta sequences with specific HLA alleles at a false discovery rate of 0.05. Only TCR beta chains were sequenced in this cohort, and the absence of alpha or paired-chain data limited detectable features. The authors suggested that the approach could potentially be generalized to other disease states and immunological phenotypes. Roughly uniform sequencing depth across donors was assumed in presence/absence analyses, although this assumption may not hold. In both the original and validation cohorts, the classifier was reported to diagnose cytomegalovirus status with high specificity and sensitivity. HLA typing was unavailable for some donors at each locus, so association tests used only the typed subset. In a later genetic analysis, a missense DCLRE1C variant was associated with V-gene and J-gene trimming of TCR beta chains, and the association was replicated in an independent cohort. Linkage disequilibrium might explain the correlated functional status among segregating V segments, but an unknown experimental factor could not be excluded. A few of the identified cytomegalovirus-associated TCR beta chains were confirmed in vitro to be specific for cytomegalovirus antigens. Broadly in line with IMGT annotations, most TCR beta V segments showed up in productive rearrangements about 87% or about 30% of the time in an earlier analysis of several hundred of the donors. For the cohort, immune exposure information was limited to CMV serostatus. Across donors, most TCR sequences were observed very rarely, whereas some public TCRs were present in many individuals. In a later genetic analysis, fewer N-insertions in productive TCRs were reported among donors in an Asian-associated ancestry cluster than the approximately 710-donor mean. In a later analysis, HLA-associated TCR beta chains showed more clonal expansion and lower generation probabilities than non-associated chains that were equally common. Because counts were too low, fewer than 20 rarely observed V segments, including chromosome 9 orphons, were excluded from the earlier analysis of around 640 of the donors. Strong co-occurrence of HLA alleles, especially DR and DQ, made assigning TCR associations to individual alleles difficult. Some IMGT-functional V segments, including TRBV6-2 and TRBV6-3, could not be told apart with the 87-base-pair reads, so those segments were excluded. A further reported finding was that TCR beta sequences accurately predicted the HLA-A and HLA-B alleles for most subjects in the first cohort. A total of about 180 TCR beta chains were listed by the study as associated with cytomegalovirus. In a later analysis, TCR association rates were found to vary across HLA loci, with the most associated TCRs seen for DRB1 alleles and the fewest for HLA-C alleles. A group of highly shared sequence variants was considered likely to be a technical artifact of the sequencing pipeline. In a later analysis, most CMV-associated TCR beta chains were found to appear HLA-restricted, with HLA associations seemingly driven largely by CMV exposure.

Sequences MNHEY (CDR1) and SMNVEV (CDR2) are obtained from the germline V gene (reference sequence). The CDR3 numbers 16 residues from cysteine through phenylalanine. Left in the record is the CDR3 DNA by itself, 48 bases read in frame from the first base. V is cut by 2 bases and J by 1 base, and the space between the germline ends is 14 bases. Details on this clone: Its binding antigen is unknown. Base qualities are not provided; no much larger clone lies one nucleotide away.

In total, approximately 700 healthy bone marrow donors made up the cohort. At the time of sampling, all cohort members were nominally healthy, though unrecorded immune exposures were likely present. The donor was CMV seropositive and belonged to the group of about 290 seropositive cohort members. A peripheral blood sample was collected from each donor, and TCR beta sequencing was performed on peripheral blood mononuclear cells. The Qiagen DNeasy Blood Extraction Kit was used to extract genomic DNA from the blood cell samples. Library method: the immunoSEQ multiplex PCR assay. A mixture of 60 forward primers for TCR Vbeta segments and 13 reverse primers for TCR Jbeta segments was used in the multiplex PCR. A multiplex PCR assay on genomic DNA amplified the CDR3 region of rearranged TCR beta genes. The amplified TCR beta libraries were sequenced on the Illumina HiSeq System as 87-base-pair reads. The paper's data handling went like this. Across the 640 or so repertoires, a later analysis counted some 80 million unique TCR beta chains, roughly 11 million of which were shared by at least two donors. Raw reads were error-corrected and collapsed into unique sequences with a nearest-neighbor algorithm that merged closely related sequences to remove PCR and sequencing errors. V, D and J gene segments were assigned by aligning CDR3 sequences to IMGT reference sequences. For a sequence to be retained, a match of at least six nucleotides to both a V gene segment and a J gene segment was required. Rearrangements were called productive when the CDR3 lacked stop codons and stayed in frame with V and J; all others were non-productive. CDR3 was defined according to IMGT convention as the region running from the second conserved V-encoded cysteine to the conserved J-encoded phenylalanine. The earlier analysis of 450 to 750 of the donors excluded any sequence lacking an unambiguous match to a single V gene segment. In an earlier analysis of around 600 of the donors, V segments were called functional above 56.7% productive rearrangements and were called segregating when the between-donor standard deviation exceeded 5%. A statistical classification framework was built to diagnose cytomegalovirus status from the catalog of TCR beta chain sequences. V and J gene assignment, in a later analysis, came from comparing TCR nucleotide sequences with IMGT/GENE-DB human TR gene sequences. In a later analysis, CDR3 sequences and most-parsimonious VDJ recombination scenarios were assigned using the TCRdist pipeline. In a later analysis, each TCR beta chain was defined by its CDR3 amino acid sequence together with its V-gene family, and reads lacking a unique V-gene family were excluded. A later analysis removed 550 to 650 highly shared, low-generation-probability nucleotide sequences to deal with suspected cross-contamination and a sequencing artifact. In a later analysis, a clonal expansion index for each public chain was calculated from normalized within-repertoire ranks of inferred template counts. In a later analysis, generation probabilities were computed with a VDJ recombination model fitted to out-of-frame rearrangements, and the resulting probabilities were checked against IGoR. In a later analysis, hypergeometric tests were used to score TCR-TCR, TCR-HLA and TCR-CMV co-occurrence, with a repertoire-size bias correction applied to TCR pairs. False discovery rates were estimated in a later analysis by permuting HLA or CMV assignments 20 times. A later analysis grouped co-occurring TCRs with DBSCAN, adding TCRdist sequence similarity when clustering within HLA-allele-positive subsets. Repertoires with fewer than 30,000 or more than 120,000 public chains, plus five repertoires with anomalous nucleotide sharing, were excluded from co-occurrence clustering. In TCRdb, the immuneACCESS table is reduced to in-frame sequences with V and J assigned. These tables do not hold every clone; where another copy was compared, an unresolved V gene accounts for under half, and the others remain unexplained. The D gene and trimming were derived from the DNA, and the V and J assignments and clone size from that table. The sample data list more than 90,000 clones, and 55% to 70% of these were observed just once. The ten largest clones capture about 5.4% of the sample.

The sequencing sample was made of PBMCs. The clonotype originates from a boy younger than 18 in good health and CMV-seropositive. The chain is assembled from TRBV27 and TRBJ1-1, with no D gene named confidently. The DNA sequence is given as TGTGCCAGCAGTTTAGCGGGAAGTGACAAGAACACTGAAGCTTTCTTT. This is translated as CASSLAGSDKNTEAFF.